This T cell receptor (beta chain) was identified in a study of blood T cell repertoires in COVID-19. Study-wide background: COVID-19 samples from acute and convalescent phases originated in the United States, Italy and Spain. From T cells, B-cell-depleted T cells, or PBMCs came the material, which was cDNA or gDNA.

During active infection, Seattle patients enrolled and were then monitored through disease. In the authors' methods: Amplified reference gene primers provided the basis for estimating nucleated cell counts. Clones were sequenced by immunoSEQ multiplex PCR, and TCRdb holds only the in-frame ones, with some missing. Clone size and the V and J calls come from that table; the DNA yielded D and trimming. Among about 220,000 clones, 70% to 90% were seen once, and the ten largest hold about 2.5%. Germline-derived CDR1 and CDR2 are SGHVS and FQNEAQ. The CDR3 runs 13 residues. Trimming removed 4 bases from V and 4 bases from J, with 11 bases in between.

This chain uses TRBV7-8 with TRBJ2-7; possible D gene TRBD1, 5 bases. Material: peripheral blood. This clonotype was obtained from a woman aged 70-85 years with COVID-19, enrolled during active disease. CDR3 region: CASSWGIRYEQYF. Written as DNA, the CDR3 is TGTGCCAGCAGCTGGGGCATACGGTACGAGCAGTACTTC.